The clone carrying this TCR beta chain has only a few counts. Its antigen is unidentified. cDNA libraries for TCR alpha and TCR beta, carrying sample barcodes and UMIs, came from 5'RACE with constant-segment primers. In TCRdb, the 5' RACE reads were re-called with MiXCR into one record per CDR3 protein. In the table there are 150,000 to 200,000 distinct CDR3 sequences, under 14% of which are singletons. From germline, CDR1 is SGHDT and CDR2 YYEEEE. V was trimmed by 0 bases and J by 4 bases, leaving 16 bases between them. This CDR3 has 16 amino acids. This sample is drawn from a study of T-cell memory formation after mild COVID-19. The overall study: There were largely donor-specific TCR clusters. Findings and caveats of the study: Prior to infection, memory already included some responding clones, suggesting cross-reactive memory joined.

The TCR comes from a man in his late teens or twenties who had mild COVID-19 (a few samples of this study predate the infection). Cell type and time point are not known. The chain carries TRBV5-6 and TRBJ1-1, with a weak D call TRBD1 (5 bases). Sample: PBMCs or a T cell subset sorted from them (not recorded which). CDR3 sequence: CASSLGQGGLRTEAFF. DNA of the CDR3: TGTGCCAGCAGCTTGGGGCAGGGCGGGTTGCGCACTGAAGCTTTCTTT.